The clone carrying this T cell receptor beta chain occurred a few times. The antigen is unknown. This entry comes from a study of T cell repertoires in cytomegalovirus infection. Across the study: The public TCR beta signatures pointed to both CMV infection and matching HLA type. Findings and caveats of the study: Across the ex vivo response, the dominant clonotypes were HLA-C-restricted CMV-specific TCR beta clonotypes.

Germline loops: CDR1 LNHDA, CDR2 SQIVND (reference sequence). The CDR3 consists of 12 residues. V was shortened by 3 bases and J by 0 bases, with 0 bases between the two germline ends. TCRdb re-analysed the reads in MiXCR, keeping a single row per CDR3 protein. Among approximately 160,000 distinct CDR3 sequences listed, roughly 18% were seen once. J is TRBJ1-5 and V is TRBV19, with D hard to call. The source of this sequence is a human donor in good health (CMV status not recorded). Some clones in this sample may be carry-over from other donors' samples. What was sequenced was CD8+ T cells from PBMCs. Here the CDR3 reads CASSISNQPQHF. The CDR3 region has the DNA TGTGCCAGTAGTATTAGCAATCAGCCCCAGCATTTT.